This T cell receptor (beta chain) was identified in a study of T cell changes during pregnancy in multiple sclerosis. TCRdb's table, derived via immunoSEQ multiplex PCR, lists solely in-frame clones and lacks some. The table has under 80,000 clones, 80% to 95% seen once; the top ten hold approximately 2.2%. This specimen was peripheral blood, taken before pregnancy. The TCR was taken from a female donor with multiple sclerosis, enrolled in a pregnancy study.

The CDR3 region is CASTPVWASGTSYEQYF. The CDR3 DNA follows: TGTGCCAGTACCCCCGTCTGGGCTAGCGGGACATCCTACGAGCAGTACTTC. The chain is built from TRBV19 and TRBJ2-7, with 9 bases lining up with TRBD2. Trimming cost V 7 bases and J 1 base; bases outside gene matches: 14. CDR1 and CDR2 (germline): LNHDA, SQIVND (reference sequence). The CDR3 runs 17 residues.